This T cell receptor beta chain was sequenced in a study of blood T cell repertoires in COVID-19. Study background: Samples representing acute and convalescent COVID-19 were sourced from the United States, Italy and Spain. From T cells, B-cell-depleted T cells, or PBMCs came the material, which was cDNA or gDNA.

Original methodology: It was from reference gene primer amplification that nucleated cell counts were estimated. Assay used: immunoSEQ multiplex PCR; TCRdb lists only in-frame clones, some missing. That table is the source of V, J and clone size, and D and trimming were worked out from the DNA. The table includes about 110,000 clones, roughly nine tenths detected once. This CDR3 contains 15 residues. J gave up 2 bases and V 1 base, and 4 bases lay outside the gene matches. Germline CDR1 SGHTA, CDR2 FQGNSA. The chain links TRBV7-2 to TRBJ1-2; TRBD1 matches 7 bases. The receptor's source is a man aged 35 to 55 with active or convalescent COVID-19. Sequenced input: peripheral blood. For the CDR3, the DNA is TGTGCCAGCAGCTTAGTTGAGGGGGCCAACTATGGCTACACCTTC. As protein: CASSLVEGANYGYTF.